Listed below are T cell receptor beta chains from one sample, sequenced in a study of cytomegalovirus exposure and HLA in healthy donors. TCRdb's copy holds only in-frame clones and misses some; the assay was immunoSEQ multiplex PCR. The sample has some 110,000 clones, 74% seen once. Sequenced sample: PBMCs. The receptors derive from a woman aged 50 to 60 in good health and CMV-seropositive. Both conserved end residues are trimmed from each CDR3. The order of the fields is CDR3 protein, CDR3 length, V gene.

ASSLGRQTTNEKLF | 14 | TRBV5-1
SVGAAGGFYEQF | 12 | TRBV29-1
ASSLTPDEQF | 10 | TRBV11-3
ASSLVGLGTPLH | 12 | TRBV5-5
ASSLNLGDEQY | 11 | TRBV7-2
ASSGPGQGNEKLF | 13 | TRBV25-1
ASSQIRLSTDTQY | 13 | TRBV28
ASSKRDRADYGYT | 13 | TRBV6-6
ASSAHGGVGTEAF | 13 | TRBV25-1
SVERSPKQH | 9 | TRBV20-1
ASRLDTTNYGYT | 12 | TRBV6-5
ASSAFPGQGASDEQY | 15 | TRBV21-1
AISDSGTENTDTQY | 14 | TRBV10-3
ASSKKVAGGSHEQY | 14 | TRBV2
ASSLRSFNTEAF | 12 | TRBV5-4
ASSLGAEKLF | 10 | TRBV7-9
ASSLLAGAWNEQF | 13 | TRBV4-3
ASSLDSQNTEAF | 12 | TRBV7-2
ASDLAGLYEQY | 11 | TRBV10-1
ASSPTPGQSNTEAF | 14 | TRBV5-4
AFSGANTGELF | 11 | TRBV30
ASSYSGQGALTEAF | 14 | TRBV6-5
SGSIEEPDYGYT | 12 | TRBV29-1
ASSSLGSRSLNEQF | 14 | TRBV28
ASSPSSGAQRAEQF | 14 | TRBV18
ASSQDRLGTDTQY | 13 | TRBV7-2
ASSSPSLGYYGYT | 13 | TRBV28
SVEGQGSATIY | 11 | TRBV29-1